The 28 T cell receptor beta chains reported below all come from one sample, sequenced in a study of blood T cells in healthy people across ages. Primed by a sample-barcoded 5' primer and a J-beta primer mix, a second PCR proceeded for 7 to 11 cycles. A single record per CDR3 protein comes from TCRdb applying MiXCR to the 5' RACE reads. Among some 320,000 distinct CDR3 sequences listed, 25% to 30% were seen once. Sequencing was performed on blood. These receptor sequences come from a woman between 65 and 79 years old in good health.

This clonotype appeared a few times. The chain uses TRBV6-6 and TRBJ2-7; TRBD2 matches 7 bases. Germline-derived CDR1 and CDR2 are MNHNY and SVGAGI (reference sequence). V dropped 4 bases and J dropped 3; count of bases not matched to a gene: 6. This CDR3 comprises 14 residues. CDR3 DNA sequence: TGTGCCAGCAGTTCAGCCACGGGGGGCTACGAGCAGTACTTC. As protein: CASSSATGGYEQYF.

The gene calls are TRBV5-1 and TRBJ1-2, with a weak D call TRBD1 (5 bases). Per the germline V gene, CDR1 is SGHRS and CDR2 is YFSETQ. The CDR3 extends over 14 amino acids. Trimming removed 6 bases at V and 2 bases at J, with 14 bases between. Written as DNA, the CDR3 is TGCGCCAGCAAGGACGGGGCAGAAAACTATGGCTACACCTTC. Its protein is CASKDGAENYGYTF.

A note on this clonotype: It may be a read error: a sequence one base away is much more abundant. In DNA form, the CDR3 reads TGTGCCAGCGGCTTATCCGTAGTCTCTAACTATGGCTACACCTTC. It translates to CASGLSVVSNYGYTF. This chain links TRBV7-9 with TRBJ1-2; D is ambiguous. The CDR3 is made up of 15 amino acids. Looked up from germline, CDR1 is SEHNR and CDR2 is FQNEAQ (reference sequence).

This clonotype has a count of ten or more. The chain recombines TRBV4-1 with TRBJ1-1; no clear D gene. The V gene lost 2 bases and the J gene lost 1 base, with 11 bases spanning the gap. Germline CDR1 is MGHRA and CDR2 is YSYEKL. The CDR3 has 15 amino acids. The CDR3 is CASSQTTQGNTEAFF. The CDR3 DNA sequence: TGCGCCAGCAGCCAAACCACCCAAGGGAACACTGAAGCTTTCTTT.

In this sample, this clonotype turned up once. Its ends do not fully match the called genes, so a read error is possible. This sequence joins TRBV28 and TRBJ2-4; the match to TRBD2 covers 8 bases. CDR1 is MDHEN, CDR2 SYDVKM, per germline. The CDR3 length is 17 residues. The CDR3: CASSLIATSAAKTIQYF. CDR3 sequence (DNA): TGTGCCAGCAGTTTAATAGCGACTAGCGCAGCCAAAACCATTCAGTACTTC.

The rearrangement links TRBV4-3 to TRBJ2-6; D is uncertain. Trimming took off 4 bases at V and 4 bases at J, with 17 bases between the two ends. Germline V gene sequence: CDR1 LGHNA, CDR2 YSLEER. The CDR3 sequence is 17 residues long. As DNA, the CDR3 is TGCGCCAGCAGCCCAGGAACGGACGCGCCCGGGGCCAACGTCCTGACTTTC. As protein: CASSPGTDAPGANVLTF.

The chain combines TRBV6-1 with TRBJ2-3; 8 nucleotides align to TRBD1. CDR1 MNHNS and CDR2 SASEGT come from the germline V gene. The CDR3 loop spans 14 amino acids. V lost 6 bases and J lost 4; bases outside the gene matches: 6. As DNA, the CDR3 is TGTGCCAGCAGCTCGGACAGGGTAGCAGATACGCAGTATTTT. This sequence encodes CASSSDRVADTQYF.

There are a few counts of this clonotype. The rearrangement links TRBV5-1 to TRBJ1-1, with TRBD1 as a possible D gene (6 bases). Trimming stripped 4 bases from V and 0 bases from J, with 22 bases between. The germline V gene encodes CDR1 SGHRS and CDR2 YFSETQ. The CDR3 length is 18 residues. CDR3 sequence (DNA): TGCGCCAGCAGCCCCGGTTTAGGGGGGGTCGTCATGAACACTGAAGCTTTCTTT. Its translation is CASSPGLGGVVMNTEAFF.

This clonotype came up many times. The chain recombines TRBV28 with TRBJ2-1; D gene unclear. This CDR3 has 15 amino acids. Germline CDR1 and CDR2: MDHEN and SYDVKM. Trimming pared 6 bases from V and 4 bases from J, leaving 16 bases between. DNA for the CDR3: TGTGCCAGCAGGGGATCTAAGCCTGGTTACAATGAGCAGTTCTTC. It encodes CASRGSKPGYNEQFF.

A note on this clonotype: An end of the junction does not agree with germline; a read error may underlie this. V is TRBV19 and J is TRBJ2-1; tentatively, D is TRBD2 (6 bases). The CDR3 sequence is 15 residues long. Germline CDR1 is LNHDA and CDR2 is SQIVND (reference sequence). Here the CDR3 DNA reads TGTGCCAGTAGCATAGCGGTCCTCTCCTACAATGAGCAGTTCTTC. Its protein is CASSIAVLSYNEQFF.

This clonotype was recorded once. The chain carries TRBV6-6 and TRBJ2-4, with D hard to call. CDR3 length equals 16 residues. Germline CDR1 and CDR2: MNHNY and SVGAGI (reference sequence). The V end was cut by 6 bases, the J end by 3 bases, with 18 bases between. The CDR3 is CASRSGLTAVKNIQYF. The CDR3, as DNA: TGTGCCAGCAGGAGTGGATTAACGGCCGTCAAAAACATTCAGTACTTC.

The CDR3 loop reads CASSLEAGRNEQFF. The CDR3 DNA follows: TGTGCCAGCAGCTTAGAGGCAGGGCGCAATGAGCAGTTCTTC. This sequence joins TRBV7-2 and TRBJ2-1; TRBD1 might be the D (5 bases). Deletions cut 1 base from V and 6 bases from J, with 10 bases between. This CDR3 has 14 residues. Looked up from germline, CDR1 is SGHTA and CDR2 is FQGNSA.

This clonotype was counted between two and nine times. The chain recombines TRBV7-9 with TRBJ1-6; no clear D gene. Trimming took 2 bases from V and 10 from J, leaving 6 bases between them. Germline lookup yields CDR1 SEHNR and CDR2 FQNEAQ (reference sequence). CDR3 length: 12 residues. CDR3 in amino acids: CASSLQESPLHF. In DNA, the CDR3 is TGTGCCAGCAGCTTACAGGAGTCACCCCTCCACTTT.

This clonotype has more than one count but fewer than ten. The rearrangement joins TRBV14 to TRBJ2-7; 8 nucleotides line up with TRBD1. This CDR3 region has 15 residues. Germline trimming cut 6 bases from V and 0 bases from J; bases unmatched to any gene: 7. CDR1 is SGHDN and CDR2 is FVKESK in the germline V gene. Here the CDR3 reads CASSLTGVRSYEQYF. In DNA, the CDR3 is TGTGCCAGCAGTTTGACAGGGGTACGCTCCTACGAGCAGTACTTC. The full variable domain, completed using reference TRBV14 and TRBJ2-7, is EAGVTQFPSHSVIEKGQTVTLRCDPISGHDNLYWYRRVMGKEIKFLLHFVKESKQDESGMPNNRFLAERTGGTYSTLKVQPAELEDSGVYFCASSLTGVRSYEQYFGPGTRLTVT.

The J gene is TRBJ2-1, the V gene TRBV6-2 or TRBV6-3; TRBD1 might be the D (6 bases). The CDR3 is 14 residues long. The V gene's germline CDR1 is MNHEY and CDR2 SVGEGT. V was pared by 4 bases and J by 4 bases, with 11 bases between. CDR3 amino acids: CASSSGQRYNEQFF. CDR3 sequence (DNA): TGTGCCAGCAGTTCTGGACAGAGGTACAATGAGCAGTTCTTC.

The chain employs TRBV7-9 and TRBJ1-4; 8 nucleotides align to TRBD1. Germline lookup yields CDR1 SEHNR and CDR2 FQNEAQ (reference sequence). The CDR3 runs 15 residues. The junction had 5 bases not matched to a gene; V was cut back by 3 bases and J by 5 bases. The CDR3 DNA follows: TGTGCCAGCAGCTTCGGACAGGGTAAAAATGAAAAACTGTTTTTT. It encodes CASSFGQGKNEKLFF.

There are a few counts of this clonotype. The chain joins TRBV15 to TRBJ2-3; TRBD1 matches at 7 bases. CDR3 length: 15 residues. V shed 6 bases and J 0 bases; nucleotides not matched to a gene: 6. The germline V gene has CDR1 LNHNV and CDR2 YYDKDF (reference sequence). CDR3 in DNA: TGTGCCACCAGGACAGGGAAAAAAAGCACAGATACGCAGTATTTT. Its protein product is CATRTGKKSTDTQYF.

V gene TRBV3-1 combines with J gene TRBJ2-7, with TRBD2 as a possible D gene (5 bases). The germline V gene encodes CDR1 LGHDT and CDR2 YNNKEL (reference sequence). This CDR3 is 16 amino acids long. V lost 2 bases to trimming and J lost 5 bases, with 19 bases between them. In DNA form, the CDR3 reads TGTGCCAGCAGCCAACCAACTGGAACTGGGAGCCACGAGCAGTACTTC. It encodes CASSQPTGTGSHEQYF.

The chain links TRBV27 to TRBJ2-5; 8 bases agree with TRBD2. The J call is in doubt because the DNA end fits TRBJ2-1 better. The CDR3 length is 17 residues. The germline V gene encodes CDR1 MNHEY and CDR2 SMNVEV (reference sequence). The CDR3 spells CASILRGTSGPPNEQFF. CDR3 nucleotides: TGTGCCAGCATCCTCCGGGGAACTAGCGGCCCTCCCAATGAGCAGTTCTTC.

This clonotype was counted a few times. V usage is TRBV21-1 and J usage is TRBJ1-2; the table's D gene call, TRBD1, was not cross checked with the DNA. TRBV21-1 is shown as a pseudogene. CDR3 length equals 15 residues. The CDR3: CASSKGRGGDSGYTF. The CDR3 nucleotides read TGTGCCAGCAGCAAAGGGAGAGGGGGCGACTCTGGCTACACCTTC.

This clonotype was seen ten or more times. This chain joins TRBV28 and TRBJ1-2; no clear D. Germline V CDR1 and CDR2: MDHEN, SYDVKM. The CDR3 sequence is 12 residues long. Trimming cost V 3 bases and J 10 bases, with 12 bases left between them. The chain's CDR3 is CASSFGSVDYTF. The CDR3 DNA reads as TGTGCCAGCAGTTTTGGTAGTGTTGACTACACCTTC.

The CDR3 nucleotides read TGTGCCAGCAGCCCCGGGGGTCGTGGAGGGGAGCTGTTTTTT. The encoded protein is CASSPGGRGGELFF. This chain connects TRBV7-3 to TRBJ2-2; tentatively, D is TRBD2 (6 bases). CDR1 is SGHTA, CDR2 FQGTGA, per germline. With 5 bases removed from V and 8 bases from J, the gap between germline ends came to 15 bases. This CDR3 comprises 14 residues.

This clonotype was seen just once. The chain uses TRBV10-3 and TRBJ2-5, with 10 bases fitting TRBD1. The J call may be in error: the DNA end matches TRBJ2-7 better. There are 18 residues in the CDR3. Per germline, CDR1 ENHRY and CDR2 SYGVKD. CDR3 sequence reads: CAISEGRWGQGQNYEQYF. The CDR3 region has the DNA TGTGCCATCAGTGAGGGACGATGGGGACAGGGGCAAAATTACGAGCAGTACTTC.

This clonotype showed up just a few times. This may be a read error: a much more frequent sequence differs by one nucleotide. This chain uses TRBV4-3 with TRBJ2-7; the D gene could be TRBD1 or TRBD2 (5 bases each). Germline CDR1 LGHNA, CDR2 YSLEER. The CDR3 spans 11 residues. Trimming took 4 bases from V and 7 from J, leaving 8 bases between them. CDR3 in DNA: TGCGCCAGCAGCCGGGGACGTGAGCAGTACTTC. It codes for CASSRGREQYF.

This clonotype was counted a few times. The J gene is TRBJ1-2, the V gene TRBV6-2 or TRBV6-3; D is ambiguous. The CDR3 consists of 13 residues. Between the trimmed V and J ends, which lost 8 bases and 2 bases, there was a span of 12 bases. Germline CDR1 reads MNHEY; CDR2 reads SVGEGT. CDR3 sequence (DNA): TGTGCCAGCCTCCGGGGATTCAACTATGGCTACACCTTC. It translates to CASLRGFNYGYTF.

This sequence joins TRBV10-3 and TRBJ1-2; 11 nucleotides align to TRBD1. Germline CDR1 reads ENHRY; CDR2 reads SYGVKD. The CDR3 runs 15 residues. The V and J ends lost 11 bases and 2 bases, in that order; junction bases with no gene match: 10. CDR3 bases: TGTGCCTCCTCAGCGGGGACAGGGGGAAACTATGGCTACACCTTC. Protein: CASSAGTGGNYGYTF.

The V and J genes are TRBV28 and TRBJ2-7; no firm D call. V shed 5 bases and J shed 2 bases, with 10 bases lying between them. CDR1 and CDR2 from the germline V gene are MDHEN and SYDVKM. CDR3 length: 13 amino acids. CDR3 region: CASSAPEPYEQYF. DNA for the CDR3: TGTGCCAGCAGTGCCCCCGAACCCTACGAGCAGTACTTC.

Here the CDR3 reads CASSPWEGATNEKLFF. The CDR3 nucleotides read TGTGCCAGCAGTCCATGGGAGGGCGCAACTAATGAAAAACTGTTTTTT. This chain links TRBV25-1 with TRBJ1-4, with D hard to call. With 5 bases removed from V and 0 bases from J, the gap between germline ends came to 13 bases. The germline V gene encodes CDR1 MGHDK and CDR2 SYGVNS. This CDR3 has 16 residues.